The 8 T cell receptor beta chains below come from one sample, sequenced in a study of T-cell reconstitution after alpha-beta-depleted transplantation in children. TCRbeta library construction was performed incorporating unique molecular identifiers. MiXCR, applied by TCRdb to the PCR reads, yields one record per CDR3 protein. The table includes about 500,000 distinct CDR3 sequences, around a third detected once. Material: PBMCs from the stem cell graft donor, obtained from the stem cell graft. The receptors here all came from a human donor who donated a stem cell graft to a child with aplastic anemia.

This clonotype was observed a handful of times. The chain has TRBV6-4 and TRBJ1-3, with a possible D match to TRBD1 (5 bases). The V end was cut by 6 bases, the J end by 1 base, with 25 bases between. The V gene's germline CDR1 is MRHNA and CDR2 SNTAGT. The CDR3 is 19 residues long. CDR3 amino acids: CASRTRSGGGTPSGNTIYF. CDR3 DNA sequence: TGTGCCAGCAGGACGAGATCAGGCGGGGGGACGCCATCTGGAAACACCATATATTTT.

This clonotype was seen a handful of times. The chain links TRBV4-2 to TRBJ2-2; D possibly corresponds to TRBD2 (6 bases). The V end was cut by 4 bases, the J end by 1 base, with 13 bases between. Per germline, CDR1 LGHNA and CDR2 YNFKEQ. The CDR3 spans 16 residues. The CDR3 reads CASSPEEGRNTGELFF. The CDR3 DNA reads TGTGCCAGCAGCCCTGAGGAGGGCAGGAACACCGGGGAGCTGTTTTTT.

This clonotype was picked up many times. The chain couples TRBV20-1 to TRBJ1-1; 7 nucleotides match TRBD1. The trim removed 1 base at V and 5 bases at J, leaving 4 bases unmatched. This CDR3 comprises 13 residues. Germline CDR1 is DFQATT and CDR2 is SNEGSKA (reference sequence). For the CDR3, the DNA is TGCAGTGCTAGAGTACCAGGGGGAACTGAAGCTTTCTTT. The encoded protein is CSARVPGGTEAFF.

The CDR3, as DNA: TGTGCCAGCAGTTTTCCCGGGACGATCTACACCTTC. Translation: CASSFPGTIYTF. The chain carries TRBV7-2 and TRBJ1-2; tentatively, D is TRBD1 (5 bases). There are 12 residues in the CDR3. CDR1 is SGHTA, CDR2 FQGNSA, per germline. V dropped 6 bases and J dropped 10 bases, with 15 bases sitting between them.

The rearrangement links TRBV21-1 to TRBJ2-7. TRBV21-1 is given as a pseudogene. This CDR3 has 15 residues. CDR3 sequence reads: CASSKSVRIYYEQYV. Here the CDR3 DNA reads TGTGCCAGCAGCAAAAGTGTACGGATTTACTACGAGCAGTACGTC.

DNA of the CDR3: TGTGCCAGCAGCACTCGGACAGGGACGAACACTGAAGCTTTCTTT. Protein product: CASSTRTGTNTEAFF. The genes are TRBV7-2 and TRBJ1-1; TRBD1 matches at 8 bases. CDR1 and CDR2 (germline): SGHTA, FQGNSA. Losses at the gene ends were 5 bases for V and 1 base for J; bases not matched to a gene: 6. There are 15 residues in the CDR3.

This clonotype was seen a handful of times. This sequence joins TRBV19 and TRBJ2-1; TRBD1 aligns across 8 bases. This CDR3 is built from 17 residues. Germline CDR1 LNHDA, CDR2 SQIVND (reference sequence). V was clipped by 0 bases and J by 5 bases; unmatched bases: 9. The CDR3: CASSIDRQGTGHNEQFF. The CDR3 DNA reads TGTGCCAGTAGTATAGATCGACAGGGGACGGGCCACAATGAGCAGTTCTTC.

There are many counts of this clonotype. The chain joins TRBV7-2 to TRBJ2-3, with TRBD2 identical over 11 bases. The germline V gene encodes CDR1 SGHTA and CDR2 FQGNSA. This CDR3 is 16 amino acids long. The V gene end was trimmed by 2 bases and the J gene end by 3 bases; junction bases not matched to a gene: 4. The CDR3 DNA follows: TGTGCCAGCAGCTTAACTAGCGGGAGAAAGACAGATACGCAGTATTTT. Protein product: CASSLTSGRKTDTQYF.